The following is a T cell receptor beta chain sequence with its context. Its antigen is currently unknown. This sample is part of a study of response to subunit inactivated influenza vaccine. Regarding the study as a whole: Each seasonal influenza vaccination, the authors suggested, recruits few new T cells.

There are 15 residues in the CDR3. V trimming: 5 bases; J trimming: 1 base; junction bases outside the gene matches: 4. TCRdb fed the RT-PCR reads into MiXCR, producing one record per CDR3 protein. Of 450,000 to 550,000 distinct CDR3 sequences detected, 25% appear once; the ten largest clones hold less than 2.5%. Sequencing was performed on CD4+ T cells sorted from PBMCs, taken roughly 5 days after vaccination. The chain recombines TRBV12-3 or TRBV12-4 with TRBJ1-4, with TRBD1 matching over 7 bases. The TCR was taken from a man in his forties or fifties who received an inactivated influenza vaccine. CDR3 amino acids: CASSPTGVTNEKLFF. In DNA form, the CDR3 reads TGTGCCAGCAGTCCCACAGGGGTAACTAATGAAAAACTGTTTTTT.